Shown below are 18 T cell receptor beta chains from a single sample sequenced in a study of blood T cell repertoires in COVID-19. Libraries were prepared by immunoSEQ multiplex PCR; TCRdb keeps only in-frame clonotypes and omits some of them. The table records 310,000 or so clones, approximately 92% of them present only once. The sample taken for sequencing was PBMCs or T cells enriched from blood (not recorded which). Source of these receptors: a woman in her 30s who had recovered from COVID-19.

The rearrangement uses TRBV7-2 and TRBJ2-3; 10 bases are a match to TRBD1. The length of the CDR3 is 16 residues. V dropped 2 bases and J dropped 3; count of bases not matched to a gene: 5. Germline V gives CDR1 SGHTA, CDR2 FQGNSA. CDR3 sequence: CASSLWDRGTTDTQYF. In DNA, the CDR3 is TGTGCCAGCAGCTTATGGGACAGGGGAACGACAGATACGCAGTATTTT.

A single count supports this clone. The V call is TRBV7-3, the J call TRBJ1-1; 9 bases are shared with TRBD1. Germline V gene data show CDR1 as SGHTA and CDR2 as FQGTGA. Germline trimming cut 5 bases from V and 1 base from J; bases unmatched to any gene: 2. The CDR3 is 14 amino acids. CDR3 loop: CASSPTGGNTEAFF. CDR3 bases: TGTGCCAGCAGCCCGACAGGGGGGAACACTGAAGCTTTCTTT.

The V and J genes are TRBV5-1 and TRBJ2-5; 7 nucleotides line up with TRBD2. The CDR3 is 13 residues long. In germline, CDR1 is SGHRS, CDR2 YFSETQ. The V segment lost 7 bases and the J segment 2 bases; nucleotides outside the gene matches: 5. CDR3 nucleotide sequence: TGCGCCAGCGGATTCGGGGGGCAAGAGACCCAGTACTTC. The encoded protein is CASGFGGQETQYF.

At least ten counts were recorded for this clone. Different DNA sequences within this sample yield the same CDR3. This sequence joins TRBV6-5 and TRBJ2-3, with no clear D. In germline, CDR1 is MNHEY, CDR2 SVGAGI. The CDR3 sequence is 12 residues long. Trimming removed 6 bases from V and 0 bases from J, with 4 bases in between. The CDR3 protein is CASSSSTDTQYF. For the CDR3, the DNA is TGTGCCAGCAGCTCTAGCACAGATACGCAGTATTTT.

The chain joins TRBV18 to TRBJ2-6; TRBD2 is a possible D gene (5 bases). CDR1 is KGHSH, CDR2 LQKENI, per germline. This CDR3 spans 17 amino acids. V dropped 6 bases and J dropped 2 bases, with 17 bases sitting between them. For the CDR3, the DNA is TGTGCCAGCTCTGACCCGGAGAGCGGACCTGGGGCCAACGTCCTGACTTTC. This encodes CASSDPESGPGANVLTF.

J is TRBJ1-3 and V is TRBV5-1, with a tentative D call TRBD1 (5 bases). The CDR3 covers 16 residues. Germline loops: CDR1 SGHRS, CDR2 YFSETQ. The V and J ends lost 4 bases and 2 bases respectively, with 16 bases between them. This CDR3 is CASSISYPGTGNTIYF. CDR3 DNA sequence: TGCGCCAGCAGCATATCATACCCAGGGACTGGAAACACCATATATTTT.

This clone appeared a few times. The CDR3 spells CASSQEVHRDIEAFF. CDR3 DNA sequence: TGCGCCAGCAGCCAAGAGGTTCACAGGGATATTGAAGCTTTCTTT. V gene TRBV4-3 combines with J gene TRBJ1-1; perhaps TRBD1 as D (6 bases). Germline assignment: CDR1 LGHNA and CDR2 YSLEER. Deletions cut 0 bases from V and 7 bases from J, with 15 bases between. The CDR3 consists of 15 residues.

CDR3 in amino acids: CASSYIPGQGVYEQYF. CDR3 coding DNA: TGTGCCAGCAGTTACATTCCGGGACAGGGTGTCTACGAGCAGTACTTC. The rearrangement joins TRBV6-5 to TRBJ2-7, with 9 bases that match TRBD1. V lost 2 bases to trimming and J lost 3 bases; unmatched junction nucleotides: 8. Germline V gene lookup returns CDR1 MNHEY and CDR2 SVGAGI. This CDR3 is 16 amino acids long.

The sample holds one count of this clone. J is TRBJ1-2 and V is TRBV6-5; 9 bases are shared with TRBD1. CDR3 length equals 15 residues. Germline CDR1 is MNHEY and CDR2 is SVGAGI. The J segment lost 8 bases and the V segment lost 5 bases, leaving 12 bases of the junction unmatched. The CDR3 is CASSPRPGQGVGYTF. DNA for the CDR3: TGTGCCAGCAGTCCCCGCCCGGGACAGGGTGTGGGCTACACCTTC.

V is TRBV19 and J is TRBJ1-2, with 9 nucleotides matching TRBD1. Germline loops: CDR1 LNHDA, CDR2 SQIVND (reference sequence). The CDR3 runs to 16 residues. With 3 bases clipped from V and 5 bases from J, the junction kept 10 bases outside the gene matches. The CDR3 DNA is TGTGCCAGTAGTATTCTTCGGACAGGGGCTGGATATGGCTACACCTTC. Its protein product is CASSILRTGAGYGYTF.

The chain employs TRBV5-5 and TRBJ1-2; 7 nucleotides line up with TRBD1. The CDR3 has 13 residues. V lost 4 bases to trimming and J lost 4 bases; unmatched junction nucleotides: 4. Germline loops: CDR1 SGHKS, CDR2 YYEKEE (reference sequence). The CDR3 reads CASSQGQIYGYTF. CDR3 coding DNA: TGTGCCAGCAGCCAGGGACAGATCTATGGCTACACCTTC.

This sequence joins TRBV19 and TRBJ1-5; 8 bases match TRBD1. There are 15 residues in the CDR3. V shed 7 bases, J shed 4 bases, and the junction held 9 bases outside the gene matches. CDR1 LNHDA and CDR2 SQIVND come from the germline V gene (reference sequence). Written as DNA, the CDR3 is TGTGCCAGTATTGATGACCGACAGGGGAATCAGCCCCAGCATTTT. Translation: CASIDDRQGNQPQHF.

This chain connects TRBV27 to TRBJ1-5, with a tentative D call TRBD1 (5 bases). This CDR3 has 15 amino acids. Deletions cut 4 bases from V and 2 bases from J, with 12 bases between. Germline V CDR1 and CDR2: MNHEY, SMNVEV (reference sequence). The CDR3 DNA is TGTGCCAGCAGTTCGATAGGGGAAGGCAATCAGCCCCAGCATTTT. Its protein product is CASSSIGEGNQPQHF.

This chain uses TRBV30 with TRBJ2-2, with D possibly matching TRBD2 (6 bases). CDR1 is GTSNPN, CDR2 SVGIG, per germline (reference sequence). The CDR3 has 15 residues. Trimming removed 4 bases at V and 2 bases at J, with 14 bases between. In nucleotides, the CDR3 is TGTGCCTGGAAAAACCCGGGAGCAAACACCGGGGAGCTGTTTTTT. Translation: CAWKNPGANTGELFF. The complete variable domain, with remaining parts taken from reference TRBV30 and TRBJ2-2, reads SQTIHQWPATLVQPVGSPLSLECTVEGTSNPNLYWYRQAAGRGLQLLFYSVGIGQISSEVPQNLSASRPQDRQFILSSKKLLLSDSGFYLCAWKNPGANTGELFFGEGSRLTVL.

The chain couples TRBV6-5 to TRBJ1-1; D is unresolved. Per the germline V gene, CDR1 is MNHEY and CDR2 is SVGAGI. With 7 bases removed from V and 3 bases from J, the gap between germline ends came to 15 bases. The CDR3 loop spans 14 amino acids. The CDR3, as DNA: TGTGCCAGCATCTCGGAGGGCTTGGACACTGAAGCTTTCTTT. This translates into CASISEGLDTEAFF.

The V call is TRBV3-1 (or the pseudogene TRBV3-2), the J call TRBJ2-7, with 13 positions matching TRBD2. V shed 4 bases and J 4 bases; nucleotides not matched to a gene: 1. From germline, CDR1 is LGHDT and CDR2 YNNKEL (reference sequence). The CDR3 runs to 14 residues. Here the CDR3 reads CASSRTSGSYEQYF. The CDR3 DNA follows: TGTGCCAGCAGCCGGACTAGCGGGAGTTACGAGCAGTACTTC.

This clone is a singleton in its sample. This chain joins TRBV5-1 and TRBJ2-2; TRBD1 might be the D (6 bases). The V and J ends lost 4 bases and 2 bases respectively, with 21 bases between them. Germline CDR1 SGHRS, CDR2 YFSETQ. The CDR3 spans 18 residues. The CDR3 nucleotides are TGCGCCAGCAGCCCTAATCGGGGTGCCAGGGGCAACACCGGGGAGCTGTTTTTT. This gives the protein CASSPNRGARGNTGELFF.

This chain uses TRBV9 with TRBJ2-2; a weak D match, TRBD1 (6 bases). The CDR3 contains 18 residues. V lost 0 bases to trimming and J lost 0 bases, with 15 bases between them. Germline CDR1 reads SGDLS; CDR2 reads YYNGEE. For the CDR3, the DNA is TGTGCCAGCAGCGTAGCAACAAGGGGACATACGAACACCGGGGAGCTGTTTTTT. Protein sequence: CASSVATRGHTNTGELFF.